The 7 T cell receptor beta chains in this list originate from one sample, sequenced in a study of T cells in Graves' hyperthyroidism and ophthalmopathy. RNA transcripts yielded amplified TCR beta CDR3 regions. RT-PCR in the first round (using the HTBI primer set) targeted the TCR CDR3. One entry per CDR3 protein results from TCRdb running MiXCR on the multiplex PCR reads. The sample has 250,000 to 350,000 distinct CDR3 sequences; over 15% are singletons. The material sequenced was blood. These receptors were taken from a woman between 55 and 75 years old with Graves' ophthalmopathy.

For this clonotype: Since a much larger clone is just one base distant, this may be a read error. The chain is built from TRBV2 and TRBJ1-4, with TRBD1 matching over 7 bases. Germline trimming cut 6 bases from V and 0 bases from J; bases unmatched to any gene: 16. Germline V gives CDR1 SNHLY, CDR2 FYNNEI. The CDR3 has 19 amino acids. Written as DNA, the CDR3 is TGTGCCAGCAGGGTCGGAAGACAGGGCATGGGGGCAACTAATGAAAAACTGTTTTTT. Translated, it gives CASRVGRQGMGATNEKLFF.

This clonotype was detected ten times or more. The CDR3, as DNA: TGCGCCAGCAGCTCAGGGAACGAGCAGTACTTC. Its protein is CASSSGNEQYF. The rearrangement links TRBV10-1 to TRBJ2-7; maybe TRBD1 (5 bases). The CDR3 spans 11 residues. Germline CDR1 and CDR2: WNHNN and SYGVQD (reference sequence). Trimming left V 6 bases short and J 5 bases short, with 8 bases between.

This clonotype was counted only a few times. The V and J genes are TRBV5-6 and TRBJ1-5, with D possibly matching TRBD1 (6 bases). The length of the CDR3 is 15 residues. Trimming stripped 2 bases from V and 5 bases from J, with 14 bases between. Germline CDR1 reads SGHDT; CDR2 reads YYEEEE. In DNA form, the CDR3 reads TGTGCCAGCAGCTTTCAGGGCAGGGGCGATCAGCCCCAGCATTTT. Its translation: CASSFQGRGDQPQHF.

This clonotype has at least ten counts. The chain joins TRBV12-5 to TRBJ2-5; D call uncertain. The germline gives CDR1 LGHNT, CDR2 FRNRAP. The CDR3 consists of 11 residues. Trimming stripped 7 bases from V and 5 bases from J, with 8 bases between. The CDR3 bases are TGTGCTAGTGCGGTTGGGGAGACCCAGTACTTC. This sequence encodes CASAVGETQYF. Complete variable domain (other parts from reference TRBV12-5 and TRBJ2-5): DARVTQTPRHKVTEMGQEVTMRCQPILGHNTVFWYRQTMMQGLELLAYFRNRAPLDDSGMPKDRFSAEMPDATLATLKIQPSEPRDSAVYFCASAVGETQYFGPGTRLLVL.

This clonotype has only a few counts. The gene calls are TRBV20-1 and TRBJ1-2; 9 bases agree with TRBD1. The CDR3 loop spans 13 amino acids. Trimming took 2 bases from V and 5 from J; bases not matched to a gene: 3. Germline lookup yields CDR1 DFQATT and CDR2 SNEGSKA (reference sequence). The DNA for the CDR3 is TGCAGTGCTAGACCACAGGGGGCTTATGGCTACACCTTC. Protein sequence: CSARPQGAYGYTF.

This clonotype was seen more than once but under ten times. This sequence joins TRBV6-1 and TRBJ1-2; no definite D call. The germline V gene encodes CDR1 MNHNS and CDR2 SASEGT. Trimming took 6 bases from V and 1 from J, leaving 12 bases between them. The CDR3 contains 14 residues. The CDR3, as DNA: TGTGCCAGCAGCCCCGAACCCTATAACTATGGCTACACCTTC. It specifies CASSPEPYNYGYTF.

Only a few counts were recorded for this clonotype. V usage is TRBV20-1 and J usage is TRBJ2-7; possibly TRBD2 for D (5 bases). Germline CDR1 reads DFQATT; CDR2 reads SNEGSKA (reference sequence). This CDR3 region has 12 residues. Trimming left V 5 bases short and J 3 bases short, with 11 bases between. DNA for the CDR3: TGCAGTGCTCGGACTTCAGTCTACGAGCAGTACTTC. Encoded protein: CSARTSVYEQYF.